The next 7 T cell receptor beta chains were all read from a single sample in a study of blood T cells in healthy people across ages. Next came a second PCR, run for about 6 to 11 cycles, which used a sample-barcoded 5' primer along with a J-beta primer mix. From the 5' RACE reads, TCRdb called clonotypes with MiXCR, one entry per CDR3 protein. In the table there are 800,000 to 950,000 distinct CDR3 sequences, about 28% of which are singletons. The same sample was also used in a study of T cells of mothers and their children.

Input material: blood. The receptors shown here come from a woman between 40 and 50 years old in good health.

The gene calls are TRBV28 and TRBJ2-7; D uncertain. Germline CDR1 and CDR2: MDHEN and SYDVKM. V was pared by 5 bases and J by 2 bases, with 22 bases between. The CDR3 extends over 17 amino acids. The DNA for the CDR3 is TGTGCCAGCAGTCCCCTCGGGTTGTCTCGAAGCCCCTACGAGCAGTACTTC. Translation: CASSPLGLSRSPYEQYF.

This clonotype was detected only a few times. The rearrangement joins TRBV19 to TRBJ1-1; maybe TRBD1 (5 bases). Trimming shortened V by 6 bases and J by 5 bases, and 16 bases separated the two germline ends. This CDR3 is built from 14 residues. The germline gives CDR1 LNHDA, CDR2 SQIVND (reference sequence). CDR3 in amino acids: CASSPMRGRTEAFF. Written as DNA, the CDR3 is TGTGCCAGTAGCCCGATGAGGGGTAGGACTGAAGCTTTCTTT.

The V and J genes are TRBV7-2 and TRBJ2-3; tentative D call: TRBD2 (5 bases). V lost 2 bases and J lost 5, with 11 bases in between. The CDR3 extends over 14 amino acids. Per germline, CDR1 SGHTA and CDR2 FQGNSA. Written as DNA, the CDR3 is TGTGCCAGCAGCTTATCCCGGACTGGAGATACGCAGTATTTT. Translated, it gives CASSLSRTGDTQYF.

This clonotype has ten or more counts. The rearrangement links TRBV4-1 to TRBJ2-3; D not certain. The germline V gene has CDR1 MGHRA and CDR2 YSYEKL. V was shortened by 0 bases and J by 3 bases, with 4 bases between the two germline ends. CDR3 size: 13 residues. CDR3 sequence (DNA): TGCGCCAGCAGCCAAGAGGGAACAGATACGCAGTATTTT. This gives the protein CASSQEGTDTQYF.

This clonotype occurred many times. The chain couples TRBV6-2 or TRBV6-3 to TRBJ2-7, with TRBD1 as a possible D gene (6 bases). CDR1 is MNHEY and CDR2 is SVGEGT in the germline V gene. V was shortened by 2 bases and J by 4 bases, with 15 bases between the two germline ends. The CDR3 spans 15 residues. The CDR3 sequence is CASSYGRGREYEQYF. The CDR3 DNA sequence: TGTGCCAGCAGTTACGGCAGGGGAAGGGAGTACGAGCAGTACTTC.

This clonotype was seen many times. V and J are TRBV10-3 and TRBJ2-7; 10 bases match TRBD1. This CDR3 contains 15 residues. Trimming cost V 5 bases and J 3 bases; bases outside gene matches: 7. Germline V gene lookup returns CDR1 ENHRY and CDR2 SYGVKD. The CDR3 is CAISQGTGEIYEQYF. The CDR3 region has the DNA TGTGCCATCAGTCAGGGGACAGGGGAGATCTACGAGCAGTACTTC.

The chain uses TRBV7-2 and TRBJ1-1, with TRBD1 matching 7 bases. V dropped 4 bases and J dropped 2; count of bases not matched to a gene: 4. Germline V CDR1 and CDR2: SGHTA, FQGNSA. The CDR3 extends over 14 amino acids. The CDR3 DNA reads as TGTGCCAGCAGCTCGACAGGGAAAAACACTGAAGCTTTCTTT. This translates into CASSSTGKNTEAFF.